This is a list of T cell receptor beta chains from one sample in a study of blood T cell repertoires in COVID-19. Produced via immunoSEQ multiplex PCR; TCRdb's table is partial and in-frame only. The sample lists about 240,000 clones; 80% to 85% were seen once. Sequencing was carried out using peripheral blood. Receptors were obtained from a woman aged 80 or over with COVID-19, enrolled during active disease. CDR3s leave out the opening cysteine and the closing phenylalanine or tryptophan.

v_gene: TRBV10-3; j_gene: TRBJ2-1; CDR3aa: ATGTSGSYNEQF
v_gene: TRBV7-9; j_gene: TRBJ2-3; CDR3aa: ASSLLSTDTQY
v_gene: TRBV5-1; j_gene: TRBJ1-6; CDR3aa: ASTYTGTDNSPLH
v_gene: TRBV5-1; j_gene: TRBJ1-1; CDR3aa: ASSLGLTGDLTEAF
v_gene: TRBV5-1; j_gene: TRBJ1-1; CDR3aa: ASSSSGLMNTEAF
v_gene: TRBV24-1; j_gene: TRBJ2-7; CDR3aa: ATVFAYEQY
v_gene: TRBV23-1; j_gene: TRBJ1-2; CDR3aa: ASSHGHPANYGYT
v_gene: TRBV2; j_gene: TRBJ2-3; CDR3aa: ASSYRGGTLTDTQY
v_gene: TRBV5-1; j_gene: TRBJ1-4; CDR3aa: ASSVRGTGDEKLF
v_gene: TRBV6-6; j_gene: TRBJ2-2; CDR3aa: ASSPGYTGELF
v_gene: TRBV10-3; j_gene: TRBJ2-1; CDR3aa: AIKDRENEQF
v_gene: TRBV5-4; j_gene: TRBJ1-1; CDR3aa: ASSSGLELWTEAF
v_gene: TRBV7-9; j_gene: TRBJ1-3; CDR3aa: ASSSTGAGNTIY
v_gene: TRBV4-2; j_gene: TRBJ2-7; CDR3aa: ASSQDSTSGAGGQY
v_gene: TRBV5-1; j_gene: TRBJ2-3; CDR3aa: ASGTSGTDTQY
v_gene: TRBV3-1/TRBV3-2; j_gene: TRBJ2-2; CDR3aa: ASSLRQGRTGELF
v_gene: TRBV13; j_gene: TRBJ2-6; CDR3aa: ASSSDRGSYSGANVLT
v_gene: TRBV7-2; j_gene: TRBJ2-1; CDR3aa: ASAKGGINEQF
v_gene: TRBV12-3/TRBV12-4; j_gene: TRBJ2-1; CDR3aa: ASSGQVGEQF
v_gene: TRBV5-6; j_gene: TRBJ1-4; CDR3aa: ASSPYGQGARNEKLF
v_gene: TRBV6-2/TRBV6-3; j_gene: TRBJ2-7; CDR3aa: ASSLGGSYEQY
v_gene: TRBV29-1; j_gene: TRBJ2-7; CDR3aa: SVEISRASEQY
v_gene: TRBV5-1; j_gene: TRBJ2-2; CDR3aa: ASSPTGTGELF
v_gene: TRBV6-5; j_gene: TRBJ1-2; CDR3aa: ASSLEKGNYGYT
v_gene: TRBV28; j_gene: TRBJ2-5; CDR3aa: ASTLTREVGTQY
v_gene: TRBV2; j_gene: TRBJ1-6; CDR3aa: ASMKDRSSYNSPLH
v_gene: TRBV21-1; j_gene: TRBJ1-6; CDR3aa: ATRWDRCNSPLH
v_gene: TRBV7-9; j_gene: TRBJ2-5; CDR3aa: ASSPGDRSQETQY
v_gene: TRBV7-8; j_gene: TRBJ1-2; CDR3aa: ASSLGSVTPVGYT
v_gene: TRBV6-5; j_gene: TRBJ1-1; CDR3aa: AAGGRGRTEAF
v_gene: TRBV18; j_gene: TRBJ2-1; CDR3aa: ASSPRNLGTSNEQF
v_gene: TRBV5-1; j_gene: TRBJ2-7; CDR3aa: ASSWGTSGSYEQY
v_gene: TRBV5-1; j_gene: TRBJ2-5; CDR3aa: ASSPGPGQETQY
v_gene: TRBV5-1; j_gene: TRBJ2-7; CDR3aa: ASSWDLRYEQY
v_gene: TRBV6-5; j_gene: TRBJ1-2; CDR3aa: ASSTRDRVNYGYT
v_gene: TRBV3-1/TRBV3-2; j_gene: TRBJ2-2; CDR3aa: ASRASPGLAGQNTGELF
v_gene: TRBV11-2; j_gene: TRBJ1-2; CDR3aa: ASSLNVGSVNYGYT